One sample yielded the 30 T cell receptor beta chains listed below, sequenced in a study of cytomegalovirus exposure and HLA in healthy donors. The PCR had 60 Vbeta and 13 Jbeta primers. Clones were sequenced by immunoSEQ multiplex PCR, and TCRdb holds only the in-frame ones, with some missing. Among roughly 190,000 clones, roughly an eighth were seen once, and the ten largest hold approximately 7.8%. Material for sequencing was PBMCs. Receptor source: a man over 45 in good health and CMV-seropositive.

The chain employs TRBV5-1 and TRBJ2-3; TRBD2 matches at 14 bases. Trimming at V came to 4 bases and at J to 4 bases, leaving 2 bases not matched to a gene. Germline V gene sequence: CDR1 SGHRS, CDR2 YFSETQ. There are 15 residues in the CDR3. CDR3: CASSPGLAGADTQYF. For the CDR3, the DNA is TGCGCCAGCAGCCCGGGACTAGCGGGGGCAGATACGCAGTATTTT.

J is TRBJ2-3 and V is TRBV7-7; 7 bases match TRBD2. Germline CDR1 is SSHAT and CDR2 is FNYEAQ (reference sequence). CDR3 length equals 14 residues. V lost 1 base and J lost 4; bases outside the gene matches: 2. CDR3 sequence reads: CASSLVSGADTQYF. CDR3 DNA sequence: TGTGCCAGCAGCTTAGTAAGCGGGGCAGATACGCAGTATTTT.

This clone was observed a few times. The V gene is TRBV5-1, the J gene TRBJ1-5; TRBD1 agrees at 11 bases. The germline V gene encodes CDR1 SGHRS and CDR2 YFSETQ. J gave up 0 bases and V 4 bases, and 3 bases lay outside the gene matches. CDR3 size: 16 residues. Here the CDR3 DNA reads TGCGCCAGCAGCATAGGGACAGGGGGTAGCAATCAGCCCCAGCATTTT. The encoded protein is CASSIGTGGSNQPQHF.

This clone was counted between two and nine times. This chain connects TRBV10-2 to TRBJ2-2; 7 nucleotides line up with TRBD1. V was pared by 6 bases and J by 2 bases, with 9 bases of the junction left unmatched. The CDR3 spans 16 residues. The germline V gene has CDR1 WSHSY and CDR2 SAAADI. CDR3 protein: CASRALGGINTGELFF. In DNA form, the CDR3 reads TGCGCCAGCAGGGCGCTAGGGGGCATCAACACCGGGGAGCTGTTTTTT.

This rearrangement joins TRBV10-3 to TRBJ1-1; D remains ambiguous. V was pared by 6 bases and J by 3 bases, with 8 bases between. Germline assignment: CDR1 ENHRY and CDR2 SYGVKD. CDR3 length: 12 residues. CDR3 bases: TGTGCCATCAGCTGGGGAGACACTGAAGCTTTCTTT. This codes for CAISWGDTEAFF.

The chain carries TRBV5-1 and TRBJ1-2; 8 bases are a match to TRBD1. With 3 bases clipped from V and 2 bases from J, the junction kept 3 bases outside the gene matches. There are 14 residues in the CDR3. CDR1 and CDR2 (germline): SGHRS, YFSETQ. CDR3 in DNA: TGCGCCAGCAGCTCGACAGGGGCAAACTATGGCTACACCTTC. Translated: CASSSTGANYGYTF.

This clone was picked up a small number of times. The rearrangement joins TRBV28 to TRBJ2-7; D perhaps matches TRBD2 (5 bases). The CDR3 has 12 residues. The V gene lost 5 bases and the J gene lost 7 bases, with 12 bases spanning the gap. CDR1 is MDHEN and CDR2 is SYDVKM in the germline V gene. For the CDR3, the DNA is TGTGCCAGCAGTCCTGGGCCGGGAGAGCAGTACGTC. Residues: CASSPGPGEQYV.

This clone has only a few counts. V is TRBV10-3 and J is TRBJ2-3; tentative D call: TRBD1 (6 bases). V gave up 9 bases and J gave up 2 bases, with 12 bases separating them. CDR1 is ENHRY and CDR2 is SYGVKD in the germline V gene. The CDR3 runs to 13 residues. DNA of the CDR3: TGTGCCATTAGGGACACCAACACAGATACGCAGTATTTT. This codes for CAIRDTNTDTQYF.

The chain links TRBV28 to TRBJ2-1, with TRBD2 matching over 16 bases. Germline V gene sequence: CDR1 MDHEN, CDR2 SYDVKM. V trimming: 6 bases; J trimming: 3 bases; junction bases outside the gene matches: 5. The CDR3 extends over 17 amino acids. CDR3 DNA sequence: TGTGCCAGCAGGGGGACTAGCGGGGGGGCCGGCTACAATGAGCAGTTCTTC. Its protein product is CASRGTSGGAGYNEQFF.

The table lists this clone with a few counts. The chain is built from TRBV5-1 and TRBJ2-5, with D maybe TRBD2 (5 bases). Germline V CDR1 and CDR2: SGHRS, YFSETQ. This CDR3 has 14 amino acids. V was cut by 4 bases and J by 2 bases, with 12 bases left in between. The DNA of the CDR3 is TGCGCCAGCAGCGACGGAACTAGACAAGAGACCCAGTACTTC. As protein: CASSDGTRQETQYF.

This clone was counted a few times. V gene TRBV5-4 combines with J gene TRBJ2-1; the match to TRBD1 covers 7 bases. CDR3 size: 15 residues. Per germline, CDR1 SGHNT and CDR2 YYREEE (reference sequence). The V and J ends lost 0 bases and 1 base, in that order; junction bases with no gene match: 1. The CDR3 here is CASSLGGQSYNEQFF. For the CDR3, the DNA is TGTGCCAGCAGCTTGGGGGGACAGTCCTACAATGAGCAGTTCTTC.

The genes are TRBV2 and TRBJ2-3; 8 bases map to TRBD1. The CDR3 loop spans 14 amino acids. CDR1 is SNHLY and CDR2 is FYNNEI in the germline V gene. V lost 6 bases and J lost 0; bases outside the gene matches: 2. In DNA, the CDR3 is TGTGCCAGCAGACAGGGGGACAGCACAGATACGCAGTATTTT. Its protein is CASRQGDSTDTQYF.

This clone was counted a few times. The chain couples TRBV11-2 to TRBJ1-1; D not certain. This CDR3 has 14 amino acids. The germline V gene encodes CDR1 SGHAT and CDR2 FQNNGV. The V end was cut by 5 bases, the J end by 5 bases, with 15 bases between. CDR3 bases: TGTGCCAGCAGCCCGTCCGCGGGTCGGACTGAAGCTTTCTTT. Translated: CASSPSAGRTEAFF.

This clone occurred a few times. CDR3 nucleotides: TGTGCCAGCAGCCAAGATAAGAGCGAGCAGTTCTTC. This translates into CASSQDKSEQFF. The J gene is TRBJ2-1, the V gene TRBV14; unclear D gene. Trimming removed 0 bases from V and 10 bases from J, with 7 bases in between. This CDR3 region has 12 residues. Germline loops: CDR1 SGHDN, CDR2 FVKESK.

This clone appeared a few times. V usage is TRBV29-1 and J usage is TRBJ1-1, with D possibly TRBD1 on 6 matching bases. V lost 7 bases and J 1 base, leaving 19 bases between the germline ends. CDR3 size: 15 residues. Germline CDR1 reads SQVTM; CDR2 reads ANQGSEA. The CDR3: CSAEGGGASNTEAFF. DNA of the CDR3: TGCAGCGCCGAAGGCGGGGGCGCTTCGAACACTGAAGCTTTCTTT.

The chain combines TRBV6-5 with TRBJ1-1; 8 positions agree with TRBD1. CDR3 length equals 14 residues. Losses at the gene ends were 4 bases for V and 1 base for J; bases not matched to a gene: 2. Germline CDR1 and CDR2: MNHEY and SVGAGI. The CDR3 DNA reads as TGTGCCAGCAGTTGGGGACAGGAGAACACTGAAGCTTTCTTT. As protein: CASSWGQENTEAFF.

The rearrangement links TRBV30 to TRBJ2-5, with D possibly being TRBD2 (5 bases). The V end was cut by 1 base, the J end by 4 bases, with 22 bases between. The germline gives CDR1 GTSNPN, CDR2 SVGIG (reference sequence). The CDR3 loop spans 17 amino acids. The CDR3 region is CAWSEGRRTALGETQYF. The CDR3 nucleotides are TGTGCCTGGAGTGAGGGCCGGAGGACGGCACTAGGAGAGACCCAGTACTTC.

CDR3 DNA sequence: TGTGCCAGTACGACCGGGACAGGGGCGTCCTACGAGCAGTACTTC. Translated: CASTTGTGASYEQYF. V and J are TRBV19 and TRBJ2-7; 10 bases fit TRBD1. The CDR3 consists of 15 residues. Germline CDR1 is LNHDA and CDR2 is SQIVND (reference sequence). The junction had 7 bases not matched to a gene; V was cut back by 7 bases and J by 1 base.

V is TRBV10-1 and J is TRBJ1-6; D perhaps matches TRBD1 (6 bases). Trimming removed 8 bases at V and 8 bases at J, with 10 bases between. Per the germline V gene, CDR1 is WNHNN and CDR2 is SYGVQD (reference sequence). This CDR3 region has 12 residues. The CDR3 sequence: CASDEGDSPLHF. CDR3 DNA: TGCGCCAGCGACGAGGGGGATTCACCCCTCCACTTT.

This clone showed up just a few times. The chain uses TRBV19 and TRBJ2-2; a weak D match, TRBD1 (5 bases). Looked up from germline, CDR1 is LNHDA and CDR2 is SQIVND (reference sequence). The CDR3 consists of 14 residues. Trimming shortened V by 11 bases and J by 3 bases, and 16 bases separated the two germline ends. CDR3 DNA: TGTGCCTCCAACGGAGACAGATACACCGGGGAGCTGTTTTTT. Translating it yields CASNGDRYTGELFF.

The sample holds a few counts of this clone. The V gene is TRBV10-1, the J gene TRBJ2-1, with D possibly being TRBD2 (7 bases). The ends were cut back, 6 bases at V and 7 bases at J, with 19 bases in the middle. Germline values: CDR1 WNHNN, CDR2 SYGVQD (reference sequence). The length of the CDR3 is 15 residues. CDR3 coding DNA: TGCGCCAGCAGCGCCCAGCGGGGAGGGGGGAATGAGCAGTTCTTC. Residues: CASSAQRGGGNEQFF.

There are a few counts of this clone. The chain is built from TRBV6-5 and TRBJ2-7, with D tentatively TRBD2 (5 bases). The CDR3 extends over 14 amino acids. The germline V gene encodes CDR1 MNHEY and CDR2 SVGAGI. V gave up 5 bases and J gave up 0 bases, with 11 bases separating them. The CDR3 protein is CASSRTFSSYEQYV. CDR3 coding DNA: TGTGCCAGCAGTAGGACTTTCAGCTCCTACGAGCAGTACGTC.

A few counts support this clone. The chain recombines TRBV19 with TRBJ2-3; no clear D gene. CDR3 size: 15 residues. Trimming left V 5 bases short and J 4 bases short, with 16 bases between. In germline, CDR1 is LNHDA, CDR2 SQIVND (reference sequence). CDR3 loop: CASSLSRVFADTQYF. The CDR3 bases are TGTGCCAGTAGTCTTTCCCGGGTTTTTGCAGATACGCAGTATTTT.

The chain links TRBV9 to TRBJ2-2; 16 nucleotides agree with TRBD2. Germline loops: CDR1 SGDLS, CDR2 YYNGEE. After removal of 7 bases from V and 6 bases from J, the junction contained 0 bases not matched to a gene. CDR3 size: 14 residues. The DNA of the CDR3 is TGTGCCAGCGGGACTAGCGGGGGGGCCGGGGAGCTGTTTTTT. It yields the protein CASGTSGGAGELFF.

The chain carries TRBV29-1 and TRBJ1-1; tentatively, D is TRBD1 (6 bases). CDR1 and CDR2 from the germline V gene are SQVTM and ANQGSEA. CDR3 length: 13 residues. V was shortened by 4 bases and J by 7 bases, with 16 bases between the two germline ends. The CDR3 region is CSVAHREGDEAFF. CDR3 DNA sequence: TGCAGCGTTGCGCACAGGGAAGGGGATGAAGCTTTCTTT.

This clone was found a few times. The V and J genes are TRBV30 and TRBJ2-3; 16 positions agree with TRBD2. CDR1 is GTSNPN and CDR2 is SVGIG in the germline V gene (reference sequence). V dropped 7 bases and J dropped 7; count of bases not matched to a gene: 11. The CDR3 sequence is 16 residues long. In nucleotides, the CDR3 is TGTGCCTTATCCGGGACTAGCGGGGGGGCTTTAAATACGCAGTATTTT. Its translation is CALSGTSGGALNTQYF. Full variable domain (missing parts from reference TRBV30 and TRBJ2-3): SQTIHQWPATLVQPVGSPLSLECTVEGTSNPNLYWYRQAAGRGLQLLFYSVGIGQISSEVPQNLSASRPQDRQFILSSKKLLLSDSGFYLCALSGTSGGALNTQYFGPGTRLTVL.

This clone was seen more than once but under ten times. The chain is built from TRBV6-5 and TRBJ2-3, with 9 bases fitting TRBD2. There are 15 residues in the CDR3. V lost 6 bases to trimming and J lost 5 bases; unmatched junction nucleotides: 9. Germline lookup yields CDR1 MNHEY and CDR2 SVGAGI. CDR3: CASRQSGGRGDTQYF. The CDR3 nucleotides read TGTGCCAGCAGGCAGAGCGGGGGGCGCGGAGATACGCAGTATTTT.

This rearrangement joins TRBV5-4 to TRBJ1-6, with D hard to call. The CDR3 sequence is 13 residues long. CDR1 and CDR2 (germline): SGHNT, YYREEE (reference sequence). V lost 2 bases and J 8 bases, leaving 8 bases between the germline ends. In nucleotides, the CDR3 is TGTGCCAGCAGCTTAGAGTCCGATTCACCCCTCCACTTT. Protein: CASSLESDSPLHF.

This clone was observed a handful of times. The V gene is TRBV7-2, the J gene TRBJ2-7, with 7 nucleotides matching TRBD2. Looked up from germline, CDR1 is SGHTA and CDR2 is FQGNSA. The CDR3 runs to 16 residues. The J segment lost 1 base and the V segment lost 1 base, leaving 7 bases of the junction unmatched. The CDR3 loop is CASSLVVGGGSYEQYF. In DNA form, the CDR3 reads TGTGCCAGCAGCTTAGTGGTTGGCGGGGGATCCTACGAGCAGTACTTC.

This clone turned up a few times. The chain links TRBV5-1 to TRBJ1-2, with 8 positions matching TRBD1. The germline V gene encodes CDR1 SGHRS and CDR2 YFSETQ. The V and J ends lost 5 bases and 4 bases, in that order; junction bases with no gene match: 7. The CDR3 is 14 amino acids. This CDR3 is CASRASTGAYGYTF. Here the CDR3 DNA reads TGCGCCAGCAGAGCCTCGACAGGGGCCTATGGCTACACCTTC.